This TCR beta chain was observed in a study of blood T cell repertoires in COVID-19. As for the study in general: From the United States, Italy and Spain came samples of acute and convalescent COVID-19. Nucleic acid was either cDNA or gDNA, and it came from T cells, B-cell-depleted T cells, or PBMCs.

The CDR3 covers 15 residues. V lost 0 bases and J lost 4, with 10 bases in between. Per the germline V gene, CDR1 is SGHTA and CDR2 is FQGNSA. Regarding this clone: The same CDR3 also results from other DNA sequences found in this sample.

In the authors' workflow: It was from reference gene primer amplification that nucleated cell counts were estimated. The data were produced by immunoSEQ multiplex PCR, yet TCRdb's version contains in-frame clones alone and is incomplete. V and J calls and clone size come straight from that table; D and trimming were deduced from the DNA. The sample has 380,000 or so clones, 80% to 90% seen once; the top ten hold roughly 1.2%. Sequencing was performed on peripheral blood. The clonotype was recovered from a man aged 40-49 years with acute or convalescent COVID-19. The chain is built from TRBV7-2 and TRBJ2-1; tentative D call: TRBD2 (7 bases). CDR3 sequence (DNA): TGTGCCAGCAGCTTAGCGGGGGGGGCTTACAATGAGCAGTTCTTC. This gives the protein CASSLAGGAYNEQFF.